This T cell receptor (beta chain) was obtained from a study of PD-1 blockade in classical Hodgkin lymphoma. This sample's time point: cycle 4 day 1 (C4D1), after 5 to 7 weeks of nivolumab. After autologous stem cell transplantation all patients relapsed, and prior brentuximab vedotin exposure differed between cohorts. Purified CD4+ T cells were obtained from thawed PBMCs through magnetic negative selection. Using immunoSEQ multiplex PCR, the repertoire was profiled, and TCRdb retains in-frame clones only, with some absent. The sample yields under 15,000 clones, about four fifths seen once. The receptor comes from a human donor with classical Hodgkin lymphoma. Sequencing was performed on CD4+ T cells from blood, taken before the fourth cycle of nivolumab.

CDR3 residues: CASSLLIAGGGPNEQFF. For the CDR3, the DNA is TGTGCCAGCAGCTTACTAATAGCGGGGGGGGGCCCGAATGAGCAGTTCTTC. The V gene is TRBV7-6, the J gene TRBJ2-1; 11 bases fit TRBD2. The CDR3 length is 17 residues. Germline V gene lookup returns CDR1 SGHVS and CDR2 FNYEAQ. Trimming at V came to 2 bases and at J to 7 bases, leaving 10 bases not matched to a gene.